This T cell receptor beta chain came from a study of T-cell reconstitution after alpha-beta-depleted transplantation in children. The authors prepared the TCRbeta library with unique molecular identifiers. TCRdb analysed the PCR reads with MiXCR anew, one entry per CDR3 protein. Among 640,000 or so distinct CDR3 sequences listed, 16% were seen once. CDR1 and CDR2 from the germline V gene are SGHTA and FQGTGA. The V gene lost 6 bases and the J gene lost 6 bases, with 18 bases spanning the gap. The CDR3 has 15 residues. This clonotype was seen many times. The receptor comes from a human donor who donated a stem cell graft to a child with acute myeloid leukemia. The sample was PBMCs from the stem cell graft donor, taken from the stem cell graft. The chain employs TRBV7-3 and TRBJ2-1, with D possibly TRBD2 on 7 matching bases. The DNA of the CDR3 is TGTGCCAGCAGTCAAGGGGGGGGGCCTAGCAATGAGCAGTTCTTC. Protein: CASSQGGGPSNEQFF.